Following are 21 T cell receptor beta chains from one sample sequenced in a study of OX40 agonist ivuxolimab in advanced cancers. The assay was immunoSEQ multiplex PCR, and TCRdb's table has in-frame clones only and misses some. The sample shows tens of thousands of clones, 89% of them seen only once. The sequencing used CD4+ or CD8+ T cells sorted from blood, collected in a trial of the OX40 agonist ivuxolimab. The receptors derive from an adult with an advanced solid tumor such as melanoma, head and neck, liver or kidney cancer.

V and J are TRBV7-9 and TRBJ2-5; perhaps D is TRBD1 or TRBD2 (5 bases each). This CDR3 is 15 amino acids long. Germline V gene lookup returns CDR1 SEHNR and CDR2 FQNEAQ (reference sequence). Trimming cost V 1 base and J 4 bases, with 13 bases left between them. This CDR3 reads CASSLDWDHSETQYF. The CDR3 DNA reads TGTGCCAGCAGCTTAGATTGGGACCACTCAGAGACCCAGTACTTC.

This clone was seen just once. The rearrangement links TRBV10-3 to TRBJ2-3; D is undetermined. This CDR3 region has 11 residues. V lost 3 bases to trimming and J lost 7 bases, with 5 bases between them. CDR1 ENHRY and CDR2 SYGVKD come from the germline V gene. The CDR3, as DNA: TGTGCCATCAGTGAATCGTATACGCAGTATTTT. Translated: CAISESYTQYF.

The chain combines TRBV25-1 with TRBJ2-5; D gene uncertain. The germline V gene has CDR1 MGHDK and CDR2 SYGVNS. V gave up 3 bases and J gave up 5 bases, with 7 bases separating them. This CDR3 is 12 amino acids long. For the CDR3, the DNA is TGTGCCAGCAGTGAGGTTTTGGAGACCCAGTACTTC. Translated, it gives CASSEVLETQYF.

This rearrangement joins TRBV5-1 to TRBJ2-5; no firm D call. The germline V gene encodes CDR1 SGHRS and CDR2 YFSETQ. The ends were cut back, 0 bases at V and 7 bases at J, with 10 bases in the middle. The CDR3 runs to 13 residues. The CDR3 DNA follows: TGCGCCAGCAGCTTGGACAGTTCGGCGACCCAGTACTTC. As protein: CASSLDSSATQYF.

V is TRBV5-1 and J is TRBJ2-3, with 7 bases that match TRBD1. With V trimmed by 4 bases and J by 2 bases, 7 bases remained unmatched. The germline gives CDR1 SGHRS, CDR2 YFSETQ. This CDR3 comprises 15 residues. The CDR3 sequence: CASSPGQTLTDTQYF. The CDR3 nucleotides read TGCGCCAGCAGCCCGGGACAGACTCTCACAGATACGCAGTATTTT.

The chain carries TRBV29-1 and TRBJ2-6; D is undetermined. The CDR3 has 12 residues. CDR1 and CDR2 (germline): SQVTM, ANQGSEA. V lost 4 bases to trimming and J lost 0 bases, with 1 base between them. The CDR3 bases are TGCAGCGTTGCCTCTGGGGCCAACGTCCTGACTTTC. It translates to CSVASGANVLTF.

The genes are TRBV11-2 and TRBJ1-3; D uncertain. The V gene lost 3 bases and the J gene lost 0 bases, with 15 bases spanning the gap. There are 17 residues in the CDR3. CDR1 is SGHAT and CDR2 is FQNNGV in the germline V gene. The CDR3 protein is CASSLVSGRISGNTIYF. In nucleotides, the CDR3 is TGTGCCAGCAGCTTGGTATCAGGACGGATCTCTGGAAACACCATATATTTT. Variable domain in full (rest from reference TRBV11-2 and TRBJ1-3): EAGVAQSPRYKIIEKRQSVAFWCNPISGHATLYWYQQILGQGPKLLIQFQNNGVVDDSQLPKDRFSAERLKGVDSTLKIQPAKLEDSAVYLCASSLVSGRISGNTIYFGEGSWLTVV.

The CDR3 reads CASSLFAGGPADTQYF. In DNA form, the CDR3 reads TGCGCCAGCAGCTTGTTTGCGGGGGGGCCCGCAGATACGCAGTATTTT. This chain connects TRBV5-1 to TRBJ2-3; 9 nucleotides align to TRBD2. This CDR3 contains 16 residues. J lost 4 bases, V lost 1 base, and 7 bases had no gene match. CDR1 and CDR2 from the germline V gene are SGHRS and YFSETQ. Complete variable domain (other parts from reference TRBV5-1 and TRBJ2-3): KAGVTQTPRYLIKTRGQQVTLSCSPISGHRSVSWYQQTPGQGLQFLFEYFSETQRNKGNFPGRFSGRQFSNSRSEMNVSTLELGDSALYLCASSLFAGGPADTQYFGPGTRLTVL.

This chain joins TRBV4-1 and TRBJ2-4; 8 positions match TRBD2. Looked up from germline, CDR1 is MGHRA and CDR2 is YSYEKL. With 1 base clipped from V and 4 bases from J, the junction kept 9 bases outside the gene matches. The CDR3 contains 17 residues. CDR3 in amino acids: CASSQAVEASGKNIQYF. The CDR3 region has the DNA TGCGCCAGCAGCCAAGCTGTAGAGGCTAGCGGGAAAAACATTCAGTACTTC.

The rearrangement uses TRBV10-1 and TRBJ1-3; no clear D gene. The CDR3 length is 14 residues. Looked up from germline, CDR1 is WNHNN and CDR2 is SYGVQD (reference sequence). The V end lost 6 bases, the J end lost 0 bases, and 9 bases lay between the germline ends. DNA of the CDR3: TGCGCCAGCAGCCCGGGAATCTCTGGAAACACCATATATTTT. Its protein product is CASSPGISGNTIYF.

The chain recombines TRBV19 with TRBJ2-2; the match to TRBD2 covers 10 bases. The CDR3 has 17 residues. With V trimmed by 7 bases and J by 4 bases, 12 bases remained unmatched. Germline CDR1 LNHDA, CDR2 SQIVND (reference sequence). The CDR3 bases are TGTGCCAGTACCAGCCAGGGACTAGCGAGGATCACCGGGGAGCTGTTTTTT. Its translation: CASTSQGLARITGELFF.

J is TRBJ1-4 and V is TRBV20-1; no firm D call. The CDR3 sequence is 11 residues long. The germline V and J ends were trimmed by 4 bases and 9 bases, with 9 bases remaining between them. Looked up from germline, CDR1 is DFQATT and CDR2 is SNEGSKA (reference sequence). The DNA for the CDR3 is TGCAGTGCTATCGTGGCGAAAAAACTGTTTTTT. Residues: CSAIVAKKLFF.

In DNA, the CDR3 is TGCGCCAGCGGAGGGGACCGAGGCTACGAGCAGTACTTC. As protein: CASGGDRGYEQYF. The genes are TRBV5-1 and TRBJ2-7; D is possibly TRBD2 (6 bases). The germline V and J ends were trimmed by 7 bases and 3 bases, with 14 bases remaining between them. Germline lookup yields CDR1 SGHRS and CDR2 YFSETQ. The CDR3 consists of 13 residues.

J is TRBJ1-1 and V is TRBV19, with a tentative D call TRBD1 (6 bases). Germline V CDR1 and CDR2: LNHDA, SQIVND (reference sequence). The CDR3 loop spans 13 amino acids. V gave up 4 bases and J gave up 7 bases, with 13 bases separating them. CDR3 sequence (DNA): TGTGCCAGTAGTACCCCTGGGGGCCGTGAAGCTTTCTTT. It yields the protein CASSTPGGREAFF.

The chain has TRBV5-1 and TRBJ2-7; D unclear. The CDR3 spans 11 residues. Per germline, CDR1 SGHRS and CDR2 YFSETQ. Trimming shortened V by 0 bases and J by 5 bases, and 3 bases separated the two germline ends. As DNA, the CDR3 is TGCGCCAGCAGCTTGGCCCACGAGCAGTACGTC. It encodes CASSLAHEQYV.

The genes are TRBV6-4 and TRBJ1-2; 7 positions match TRBD1. The CDR3 sequence is 14 residues long. V shed 8 bases and J 8 bases; nucleotides not matched to a gene: 14. Germline V CDR1 and CDR2: MRHNA, SNTAGT. CDR3 amino acids: CASRQGTSTGGYTF. DNA for the CDR3: TGTGCCAGCCGACAGGGCACCTCAACTGGGGGCTACACCTTC.

V usage is TRBV11-3 and J usage is TRBJ2-1, with a weak D call TRBD1 (5 bases). The CDR3 runs 15 residues. Germline loops: CDR1 SGHNT, CDR2 YENEEA. The germline V and J ends were trimmed by 1 base and 1 base, with 8 bases remaining between them. CDR3 amino acids: CASSLGQGSYNEQFF. Here the CDR3 DNA reads TGTGCCAGCAGCTTAGGGCAGGGATCCTACAATGAGCAGTTCTTC.

The chain carries TRBV10-1 and TRBJ2-1; 12 bases match TRBD2. The CDR3 has 15 residues. Germline CDR1 is WNHNN and CDR2 is SYGVQD (reference sequence). Trimming cost V 3 bases and J 6 bases; bases outside gene matches: 3. The CDR3 is CASSDGTSGSNEQFF. Written as DNA, the CDR3 is TGCGCCAGCAGTGACGGGACTAGCGGGTCCAATGAGCAGTTCTTC.

This chain uses TRBV6-5 with TRBJ2-7, with 10 bases aligning to TRBD1. V lost 6 bases and J lost 3; bases outside the gene matches: 5. CDR3 size: 14 residues. Germline V lookup: CDR1 MNHEY, CDR2 SVGAGI. CDR3 loop: CASSPRTGGYEQYV. The CDR3 nucleotides read TGTGCCAGCAGCCCCCGGACAGGGGGCTACGAGCAGTACGTC.

The V and J genes are TRBV28 and TRBJ2-3; 7 bases align to TRBD1. With V trimmed by 5 bases and J by 5 bases, 13 bases remained unmatched. This CDR3 has 16 residues. CDR1 is MDHEN, CDR2 SYDVKM, per germline. The CDR3 loop is CASSPGTVKIGDTQYF. The CDR3 DNA sequence: TGTGCCAGCAGTCCAGGGACAGTGAAAATAGGAGATACGCAGTATTTT. Full variable domain (rest looked up from reference TRBV28 and TRBJ2-3): DVKVTQSSRYLVKRTGEKVFLECVQDMDHENMFWYRQDPGLGLRLIYFSYDVKMKEKGDIPEGYSVSREKKERFSLILESASTNQTSMYLCASSPGTVKIGDTQYFGPGTRLTVL.

A note on this clone: The junction differs from germline at one of its ends, possibly a read error. V is TRBV5-1 and J is TRBJ2-5; 7 bases are shared with TRBD1. The CDR3 is 15 amino acids. The germline V gene encodes CDR1 SGHRS and CDR2 YFSETQ. Here the CDR3 reads CASSLATGPQETRYF. CDR3 in DNA: TGCGCCAGCAGCTTGGCGACAGGGCCCCAAGAGACCCGGTACTTC.